This is a list of T cell receptor beta chains from one sample in a study of shared clonotypes between healthy human individuals. The method was immunoSEQ multiplex PCR; TCRdb's version includes in-frame clones alone and lacks a portion of them. The sample has about 680,000 clones, 55% to 85% seen once; the top ten hold roughly 2%. Input material: memory CD4+ T cells sorted from blood. The receptors were gathered from a woman between 25 and 40 years old in good health. CDR3s include the opening cysteine and the closing phenylalanine or tryptophan. The D gene is left open where the match is weak. Clone size is not always given. Where it is, it says once, few, many or a class for expanded clones.

NA	TRBJ2-7	TRBV5-1	NA	13	CASSQQVSYEQYF	TGCGCCAGCAGCCAACAGGTCTCCTACGAGCAGTACTTC
NA	TRBJ1-3	TRBV5-4	NA	13	CASSQNSGDTIYF	TGTGCCAGCAGCCAGAATTCTGGGGACACCATATATTTT
NA	TRBJ1-1	TRBV2	NA	12	CASNRANTEAFF	TGTGCCAGCAACAGGGCTAACACTGAAGCTTTCTTT
NA	TRBJ1-5	TRBV28	NA	15	CASKNKYYSNQPQHF	TGTGCCAGCAAGAACAAATATTATAGCAATCAGCCCCAGCATTTT
once	TRBJ1-3	TRBV30	NA	14	CAWSLGWSGNTIYF	TGTGCCTGGAGTCTCGGGTGGTCTGGAAACACCATATATTTT
NA	TRBJ1-4	TRBV7-9	TRBD1	17	CASSPHTSGGPNEKLFF	TGTGCCAGCAGCCCGCATACTTCAGGGGGACCCAATGAAAAACTGTTTTTT
NA	TRBJ2-3	TRBV9	TRBD2	16	CASSTPGTTSTDTQYF	TGTGCCAGCAGCACCCCTGGGACTACCAGCACAGATACGCAGTATTTT
NA	TRBJ2-1	TRBV28	NA	15	CASSLERAVGNEQFF	TGTGCCAGCAGTTTAGAGAGGGCCGTCGGCAATGAGCAGTTCTTC
NA	TRBJ2-7	TRBV6-5	NA	13	CASSYRVAYEQYF	TGTGCCAGCAGTTATAGGGTAGCCTACGAGCAGTACTTC
NA	TRBJ1-2	TRBV6-4	TRBD1	14	CASSGQGWGWGYTF	TGTGCCAGCAGCGGACAGGGCTGGGGTTGGGGCTACACCTTC
NA	TRBJ1-5	TRBV19	TRBD1	15	CASIQGGTGYAPQHF	TGTGCCAGTATCCAGGGGGGGACAGGGTACGCGCCCCAGCATTTT
many	TRBJ2-4	TRBV9	NA	14	CASSVGGVQNIQYF	TGTGCCAGCAGCGTTGGAGGGGTTCAAAACATTCAGTACTTC
NA	TRBJ2-7	TRBV7-9	TRBD1	16	CASSSMARTGNHEQYF	TGTGCCAGCAGCTCGATGGCCCGGACAGGGAACCACGAGCAGTACTTC
NA	TRBJ1-4	TRBV6-1	TRBD1	13	CASGRGLWEKLFF	TGTGCCAGCGGGAGGGGGCTTTGGGAAAAACTGTTTTTT
few	TRBJ2-3	TRBV6-4	TRBD1	16	CASSPGTGGATDTQYF	TGTGCCAGCAGTCCTGGGACAGGGGGCGCGACAGATACGCAGTATTTT
NA	TRBJ2-1	TRBV27	TRBD2	15	CATQLAGRTYNEQFF	TGTGCCACCCAACTAGCGGGACGGACCTACAATGAGCAGTTCTTC
NA	TRBJ1-3	TRBV29-1	TRBD1	13	CSVSPGGGNTIYF	TGCAGCGTTTCCCCAGGGGGCGGAAACACCATATATTTT
few	TRBJ1-4	TRBV5-1	NA	17	CASSLGPGNAFDEKLFF	TGCGCCAGCAGCTTGGGGCCAGGGAATGCGTTCGATGAAAAACTGTTTTTT
many	TRBJ2-5	TRBV5-4	NA	13	CASSLGGEETQYF	TGTGCCAGCAGCTTGGGGGGGGAAGAGACCCAGTACTTC
NA	TRBJ2-7	TRBV5-6	NA	14	CASSLGGPSNEQYF	TGTGCCAGCAGCTTGGGAGGACCTTCCAACGAGCAGTACTTC
NA	TRBJ2-1	TRBV11-2	TRBD2	16	CASSPVLGRVGNEQFF	TGTGCCAGCAGCCCCGTGTTAGGGAGGGTCGGGAATGAGCAGTTCTTC
NA	TRBJ2-1	TRBV11-2	NA	15	CASTLLGGGSYEQFF	TGTGCCAGCACCCTACTGGGGGGAGGTAGCTATGAGCAGTTCTTC
NA	TRBJ2-3	TRBV7-6	NA	17	CASSNSLVAKSTDTQYF	TGTGCCAGCAGCAACTCCCTAGTAGCGAAAAGCACAGATACGCAGTATTTT
few	TRBJ2-1	TRBV5-1	TRBD2	18	CASSPPGLAGARYNEQFF	TGCGCCAGCAGCCCCCCGGGACTAGCGGGAGCAAGGTACAATGAGCAGTTCTTC
NA	TRBJ2-5	TRBV28	TRBD2	18	CASSLMGLAGGIQETQYF	TGTGCCAGCAGTTTAATGGGACTAGCGGGAGGGATCCAAGAGACCCAGTACTTC
NA	TRBJ2-3	TRBV10-3	TRBD1	17	CAISVWDRGRNTDTQYF	TGTGCCATCAGTGTATGGGACAGGGGGCGGAATACAGATACGCAGTATTTT
NA	TRBJ1-5	TRBV6-6	NA	14	CASSYLGRGQPQHF	TGTGCCAGCAGTTACTTAGGGCGGGGACAGCCCCAGCATTTT
NA	TRBJ2-1	TRBV2	NA	12	CASRPAFYEQFF	TGTGCCAGCAGGCCAGCTTTCTATGAGCAGTTCTTC
once	TRBJ2-3	TRBV5-1	NA	11	CASSLGDTQYF	TGCGCCAGCAGCTTGGGAGATACGCAGTATTTT
few	TRBJ2-7	TRBV28	NA	15	CASSPGSTMDYEQYF	TGTGCCAGCAGTCCCGGGTCTACCATGGACTACGAGCAGTACTTC
NA	TRBJ2-1	TRBV5-1	NA	13	CASSLQDDNEQFF	TGCGCCAGCAGCTTGCAGGATGACAATGAGCAGTTCTTC
NA	TRBJ1-1	TRBV6-5	NA	13	CASRVRRNTEAFF	TGTGCCAGCAGGGTCCGGAGGAACACTGAAGCTTTCTTT
many	TRBJ2-3	TRBV9	TRBD1	15	CASSPPDRGTDTQYF	TGTGCCAGCAGCCCCCCGGACAGGGGAACAGATACGCAGTATTTT
few	TRBJ1-4	TRBV19	TRBD1	16	CASSINVQGAGEKLFF	TGTGCCAGTAGTATAAATGTTCAGGGGGCCGGTGAAAAACTGTTTTTT
once	TRBJ2-1	TRBV12-5	NA	16	CASGLVLGGIPNEQFF	TGTGCTAGTGGTTTGGTATTAGGGGGAATCCCCAATGAGCAGTTCTTC
few	TRBJ2-5	TRBV7-9	NA	17	CASSLGGVAGLQETQYF	TGTGCCAGCAGCTTAGGAGGCGTGGCGGGTCTACAAGAGACCCAGTACTTC
NA	TRBJ1-1	TRBV5-1	NA	15	CASSLEQGKNTEAFF	TGCGCCAGCAGCTTGGAGCAGGGAAAGAACACTGAAGCTTTCTTT
NA	TRBJ1-3	TRBV6-1	NA	14	CASSPGGVGNTIYF	TGTGCCAGCAGCCCAGGCGGGGTTGGAAACACCATATATTTT
NA	TRBJ2-3	TRBV7-2	NA	16	CASSLAGKVPTDTQYF	TGTGCCAGCAGCTTAGCGGGGAAGGTCCCCACAGATACGCAGTATTTT
NA	TRBJ2-7	TRBV7-6	NA	15	CASSLGSSSSYEQYF	TGTGCCAGCAGCTTAGGTAGCAGTAGCTCCTACGAGCAGTACTTC
few	TRBJ2-7	TRBV9	NA	12	CASSRTSYEQYF	TGTGCCAGCAGCCGAACTTCCTACGAGCAGTACTTC
NA	TRBJ2-7	TRBV28	NA	14	CASSSHKFSYEQYF	TGTGCCAGCAGTTCACACAAATTCTCCTACGAGCAGTACTTC